The 2 T cell receptor beta chains in this list originate from one sample, sequenced in a study of CD8 T cells in ankylosing spondylitis. TCRdb itself ran the 5' RACE reads through MiXCR, one entry per CDR3 protein. In the table there are around 100,000 distinct CDR3 sequences, less than 25% of which are singletons. Specimen: synovial fluid, either unsorted or a sorted T cell fraction (not recorded which). Receptors originate from a male donor with ankylosing spondylitis.

The V gene is TRBV5-1, the J gene TRBJ1-5; 9 positions agree with TRBD1. Germline lookup yields CDR1 SGHRS and CDR2 YFSETQ. Trimming removed 5 bases from V and 4 bases from J; junction bases left unmatched: 4. The CDR3 runs 14 residues. In DNA, the CDR3 is TGCGCCAGCAGGGTCGGGACAGGGAATCAGCCCCAGCATTTT. Its translation is CASRVGTGNQPQHF.

CDR3 in DNA: TGCAGTGCTCCAGGGGGGGGCACAGATACGCAGTATTTT. It is translated as CSAPGGGTDTQYF. The V call is TRBV20-1, the J call TRBJ2-3, with D possibly called TRBD1 or TRBD2 (7 bases each). Between the trimmed V and J ends, which lost 5 bases and 1 base, there was a span of 10 bases. Germline V gene lookup returns CDR1 DFQATT and CDR2 SNEGSKA (reference sequence). This CDR3 contains 13 residues.